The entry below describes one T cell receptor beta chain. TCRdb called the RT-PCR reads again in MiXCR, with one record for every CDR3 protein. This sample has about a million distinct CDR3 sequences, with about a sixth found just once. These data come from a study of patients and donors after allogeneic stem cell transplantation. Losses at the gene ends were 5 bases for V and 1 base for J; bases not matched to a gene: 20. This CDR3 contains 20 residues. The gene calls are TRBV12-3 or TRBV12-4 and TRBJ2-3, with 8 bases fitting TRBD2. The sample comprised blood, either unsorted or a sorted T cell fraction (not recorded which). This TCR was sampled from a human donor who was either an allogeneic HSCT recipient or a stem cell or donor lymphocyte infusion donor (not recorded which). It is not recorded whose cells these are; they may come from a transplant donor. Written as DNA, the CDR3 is TGTGCCAGCAGTAGATCCGGGGGGGCGGGCCCCGCCGGAGGCACAGATACGCAGTATTTT. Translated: CASSRSGGAGPAGGTDTQYF.